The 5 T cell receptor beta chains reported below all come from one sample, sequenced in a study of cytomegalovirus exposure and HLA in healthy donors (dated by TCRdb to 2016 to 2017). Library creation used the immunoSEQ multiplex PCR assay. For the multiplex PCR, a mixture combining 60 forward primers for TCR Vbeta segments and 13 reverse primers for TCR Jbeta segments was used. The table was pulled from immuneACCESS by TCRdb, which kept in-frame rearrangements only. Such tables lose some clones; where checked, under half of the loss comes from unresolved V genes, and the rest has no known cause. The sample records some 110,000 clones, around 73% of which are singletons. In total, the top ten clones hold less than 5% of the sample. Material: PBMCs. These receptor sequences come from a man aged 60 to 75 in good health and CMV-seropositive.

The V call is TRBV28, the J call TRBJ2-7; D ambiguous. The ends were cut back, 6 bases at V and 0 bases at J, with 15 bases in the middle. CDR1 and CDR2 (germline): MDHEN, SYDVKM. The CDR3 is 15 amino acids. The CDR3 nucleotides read TGTGCCAGCAGCCCGCCTGGTGTTAGCTCCTACGAGCAGTACTTC. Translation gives CASSPPGVSSYEQYF.

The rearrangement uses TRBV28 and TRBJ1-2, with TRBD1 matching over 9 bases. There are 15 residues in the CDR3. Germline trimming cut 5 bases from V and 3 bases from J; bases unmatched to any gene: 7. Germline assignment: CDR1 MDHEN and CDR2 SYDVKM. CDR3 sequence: CASSPGQGNHYGYTF. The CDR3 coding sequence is TGTGCCAGCAGTCCGGGACAGGGAAACCACTATGGCTACACCTTC.

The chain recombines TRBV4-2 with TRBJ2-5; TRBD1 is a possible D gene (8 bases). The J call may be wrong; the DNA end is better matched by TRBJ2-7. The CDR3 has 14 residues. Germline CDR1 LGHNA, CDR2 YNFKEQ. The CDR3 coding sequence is TGTGCCAGCAGCCTCGGCGGGGGACAGGACGAGCAGTACTTC. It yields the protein CASSLGGGQDEQYF.

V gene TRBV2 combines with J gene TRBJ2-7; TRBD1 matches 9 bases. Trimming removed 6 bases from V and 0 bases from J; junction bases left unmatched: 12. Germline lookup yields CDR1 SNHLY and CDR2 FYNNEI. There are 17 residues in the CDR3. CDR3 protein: CASSTIWTGASSYEQYF. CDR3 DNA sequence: TGTGCCAGCAGCACAATATGGACAGGGGCCAGCTCCTACGAGCAGTACTTC.

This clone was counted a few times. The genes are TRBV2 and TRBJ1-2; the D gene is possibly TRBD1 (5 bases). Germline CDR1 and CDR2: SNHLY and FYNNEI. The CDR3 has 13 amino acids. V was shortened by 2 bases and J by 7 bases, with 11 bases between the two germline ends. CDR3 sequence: CASSERQGSGYTF. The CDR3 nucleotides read TGTGCCAGCAGTGAAAGGCAGGGAAGTGGCTACACCTTC.